A selection of T cell receptor beta chains follows, all from one sample in a study of spatial heterogeneity in lung cancer. TCRdb analysed the 5' RACE reads with MiXCR anew, one entry per CDR3 protein. The table shows 90,000 to 95,000 distinct CDR3 sequences, with around 12% occurring only once. This specimen was PBMCs, taken at surgery. The receptors were sampled from a male donor with early-stage non-small cell lung cancer. Each CDR3 is given with its conserved first and last residue. The D gene is left open where the match is weak. Rows give clone size only sometimes, using once, few, many, or a class for an expanded clone.

NA	TRBV20-1	TRBJ1-2	NA	12	TGCAGTGCCCCGGAGGGGAACTATGGCTACACCTTC	CSAPEGNYGYTF
many	TRBV12-3/TRBV12-4	TRBJ2-1	TRBD2	16	TGTGCCAGCAGTCAGAATAGCGGGGGCGGTTACAATGAGCAGTTCTTC	CASSQNSGGGYNEQFF
many	TRBV7-8	TRBJ1-2	TRBD1	17	TGTGCCAGCAGCTTCACCGGGACAGGGGGTTCGTCTGGTGGCTACACCTTC	CASSFTGTGGSSGGYTF
NA	TRBV7-9	TRBJ2-1	TRBD1	15	TGTGCCAGCAGCTTAGACGGGACAGCTTACAATGAGCAGTTCTTC	CASSLDGTAYNEQFF
NA	TRBV7-8	TRBJ2-3	NA	14	TGTGCCAGCAGCTCAGCGGGTCCAACAGATACGCAGTATTTT	CASSSAGPTDTQYF
NA	TRBV7-6	TRBJ2-1	TRBD1	17	TGTGCCAGCAGTGCTGGACCGGGACAGGGGGGGTACAATGAGCAGTTCTTC	CASSAGPGQGGYNEQFF
NA	TRBV24-1	TRBJ2-2	NA	13	TGTGCCACCAGTGAGCGGAACACCGGGGAGCTGTTTTTT	CATSERNTGELFF
NA	TRBV24-1	TRBJ2-3	NA	12	TGTGCCAACAAGGGACACACAGATACGCAGTATTTT	CANKGHTDTQYF
many	TRBV10-3	TRBJ2-6	TRBD2	14	TGTGCCATCAGTGAAGGGACTAGCAACTGGGGACTGACTTTC	CAISEGTSNWGLTF
once	TRBV5-4	TRBJ1-6	NA	17	TGTGCCAGCAGCTTGGACAGGCCCGGCTCCTATAATTCACCCCTCCACTTT	CASSLDRPGSYNSPLHF
many	TRBV12-3/TRBV12-4	TRBJ1-2	TRBD1	12	TGTGCCAGCAGCCGGACAGGCTATGGCTACACCTTC	CASSRTGYGYTF
few	TRBV5-1	TRBJ1-1	TRBD1	16	TGCGCCAGCAGCCCCGGACAGGTTGGAGTGCACACTGAAGCTTTCTTT	CASSPGQVGVHTEAFF
NA	TRBV21-1	TRBJ1-5	NA	16	TGTGCCAGCAATGGGGAGGGACGGCGTAGCAATCAGCCCCAGCATTTT	CASNGEGRRSNQPQHF
many	TRBV28	TRBJ2-2	NA	15	TGTGCCAGCAGTTCGATCCGGGGCGACACCGGGGAGCTGTTTTTT	CASSSIRGDTGELFF
few	TRBV20-1	TRBJ2-5	NA	13	TGCAGTGCTAGGCACGGGGGCGGAGAGACCCAGTACTTC	CSARHGGGETQYF
NA	TRBV12-3/TRBV12-4	TRBJ2-5	NA	17	TGTGCCAGCAGTTTGGCAGGGAACACCCCGTACCAAGAGACCCAGTACTTC	CASSLAGNTPYQETQYF
few	TRBV6-2/TRBV6-3	TRBJ2-1	NA	12	TGTGCCAGCAGCCTGGCTGCAGATGAGCAGTTCTTC	CASSLAADEQFF
NA	TRBV5-1	TRBJ2-3	NA	16	TGCGCCAGCAGCGGGAAGACGCAGGGTCACTCAGATACGCAGTATTTT	CASSGKTQGHSDTQYF